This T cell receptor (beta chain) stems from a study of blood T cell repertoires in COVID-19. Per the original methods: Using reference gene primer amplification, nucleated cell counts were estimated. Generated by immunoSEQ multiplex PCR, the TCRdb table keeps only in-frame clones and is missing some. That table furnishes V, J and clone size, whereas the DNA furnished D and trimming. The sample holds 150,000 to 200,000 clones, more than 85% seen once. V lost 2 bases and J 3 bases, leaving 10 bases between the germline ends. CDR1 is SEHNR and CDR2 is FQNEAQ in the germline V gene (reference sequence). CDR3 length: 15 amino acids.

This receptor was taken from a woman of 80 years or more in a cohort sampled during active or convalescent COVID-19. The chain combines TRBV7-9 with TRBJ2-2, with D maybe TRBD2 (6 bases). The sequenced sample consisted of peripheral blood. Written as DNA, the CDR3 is TGTGCCAGCAGCTTATCCGGGGGACACACCGGGGAGCTGTTTTTT. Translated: CASSLSGGHTGELFF.